This T cell receptor (beta chain) was retrieved from a study of blood T cell repertoires in COVID-19. The junction had 6 bases not matched to a gene; V was cut back by 3 bases and J by 3 bases. The CDR3 extends over 15 amino acids. Germline assignment: CDR1 SGHDN and CDR2 FVKESK. In the authors' workflow: Amplification of reference gene primers provided the estimated nucleated cell counts. Assay: immunoSEQ multiplex PCR; the TCRdb copy retains only in-frame clones and omits some. V, J and clone size are taken as reported in that table, and D and trimming were inferred from the DNA itself. Here the sample spans 70,000 or so clones, around 87% being singletons. Patients in Seattle were enrolled during active infection, then followed longitudinally.

The J gene is TRBJ2-3, the V gene TRBV14; 7 bases fit TRBD1. The sequence came from a man aged 35 to 55 with COVID-19, enrolled during active disease. Sequences were obtained from peripheral blood. The CDR3 loop is CASSQTGISTDTQYF. CDR3 nucleotides: TGTGCCAGCAGCCAGACAGGGATCTCGACAGATACGCAGTATTTT.